The table lists the clone carrying this T cell receptor (beta chain) with a few counts. V lost 6 bases, J lost 4 bases, and 16 bases lay in between. This CDR3 spans 14 amino acids. Germline V gives CDR1 MNHEY, CDR2 SVGAGI. The data are from a study of blood T cell repertoires in COVID-19. As for the study in general: COVID-19 samples, acute and convalescent, were from the United States, Italy and Spain. T cells, B-cell-depleted T cells, or PBMCs supplied cDNA or gDNA.

In the original workflow: Reference gene primer amplification in the assay estimated nucleated cell counts. Measured with immunoSEQ multiplex PCR; TCRdb has only the in-frame clones, and not every one. Clonal size and the V and J genes are those of that table, whereas D and trimming came from the DNA. The table records just over 65,000 clones, approximately 89% of them present only once. V usage is TRBV6-5 and J usage is TRBJ2-7; D gene unclear. The clonotype comes from a man aged 55 to 70 with acute or convalescent COVID-19. Sequences were obtained from peripheral blood. CDR3: CASRSDKISYEQYF. The CDR3 bases are TGTGCCAGCAGATCCGACAAGATTTCGTACGAGCAGTACTTC.